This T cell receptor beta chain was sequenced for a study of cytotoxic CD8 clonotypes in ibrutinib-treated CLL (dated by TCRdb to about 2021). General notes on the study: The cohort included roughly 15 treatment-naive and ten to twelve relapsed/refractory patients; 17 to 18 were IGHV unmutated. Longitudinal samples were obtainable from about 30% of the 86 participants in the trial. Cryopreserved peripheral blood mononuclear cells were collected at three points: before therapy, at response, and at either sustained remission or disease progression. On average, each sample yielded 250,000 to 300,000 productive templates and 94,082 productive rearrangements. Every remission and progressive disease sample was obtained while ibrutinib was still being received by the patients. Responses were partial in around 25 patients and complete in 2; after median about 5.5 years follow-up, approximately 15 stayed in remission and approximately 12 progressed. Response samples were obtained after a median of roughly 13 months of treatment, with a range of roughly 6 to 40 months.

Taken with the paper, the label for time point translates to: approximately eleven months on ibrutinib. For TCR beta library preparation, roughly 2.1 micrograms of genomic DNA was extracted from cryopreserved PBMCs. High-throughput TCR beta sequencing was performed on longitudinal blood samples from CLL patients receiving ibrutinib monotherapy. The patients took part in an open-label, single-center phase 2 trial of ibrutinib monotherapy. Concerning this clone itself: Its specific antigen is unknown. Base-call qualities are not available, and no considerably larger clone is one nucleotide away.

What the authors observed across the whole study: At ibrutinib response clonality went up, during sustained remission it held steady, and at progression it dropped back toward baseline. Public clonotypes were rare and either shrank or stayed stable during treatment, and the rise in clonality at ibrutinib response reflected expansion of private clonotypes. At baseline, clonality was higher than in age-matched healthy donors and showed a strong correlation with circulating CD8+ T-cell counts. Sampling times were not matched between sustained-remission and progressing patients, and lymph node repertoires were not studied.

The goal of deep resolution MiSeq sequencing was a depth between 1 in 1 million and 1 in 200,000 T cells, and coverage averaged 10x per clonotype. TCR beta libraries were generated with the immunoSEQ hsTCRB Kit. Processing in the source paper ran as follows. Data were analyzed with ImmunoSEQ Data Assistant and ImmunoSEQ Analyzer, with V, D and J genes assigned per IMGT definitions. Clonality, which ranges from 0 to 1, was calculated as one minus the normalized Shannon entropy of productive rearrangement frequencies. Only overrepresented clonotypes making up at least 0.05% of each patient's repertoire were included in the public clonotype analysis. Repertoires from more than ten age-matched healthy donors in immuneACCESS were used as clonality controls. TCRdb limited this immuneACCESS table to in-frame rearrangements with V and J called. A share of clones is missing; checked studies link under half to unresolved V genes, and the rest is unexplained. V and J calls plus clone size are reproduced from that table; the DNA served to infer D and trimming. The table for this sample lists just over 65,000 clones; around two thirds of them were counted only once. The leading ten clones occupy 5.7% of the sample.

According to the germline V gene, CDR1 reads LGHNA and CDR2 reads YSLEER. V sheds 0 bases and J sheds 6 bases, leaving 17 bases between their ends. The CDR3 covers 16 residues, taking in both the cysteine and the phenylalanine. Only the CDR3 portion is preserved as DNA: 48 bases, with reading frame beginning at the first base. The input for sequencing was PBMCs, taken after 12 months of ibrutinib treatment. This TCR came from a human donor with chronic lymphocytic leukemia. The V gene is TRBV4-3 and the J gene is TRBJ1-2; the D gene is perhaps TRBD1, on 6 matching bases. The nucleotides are TGCGCCAGCAGCCAAGATTATGGCAGGGGTGGAGATGGCTACACCTTC. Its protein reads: CASSQDYGRGGDGYTF.